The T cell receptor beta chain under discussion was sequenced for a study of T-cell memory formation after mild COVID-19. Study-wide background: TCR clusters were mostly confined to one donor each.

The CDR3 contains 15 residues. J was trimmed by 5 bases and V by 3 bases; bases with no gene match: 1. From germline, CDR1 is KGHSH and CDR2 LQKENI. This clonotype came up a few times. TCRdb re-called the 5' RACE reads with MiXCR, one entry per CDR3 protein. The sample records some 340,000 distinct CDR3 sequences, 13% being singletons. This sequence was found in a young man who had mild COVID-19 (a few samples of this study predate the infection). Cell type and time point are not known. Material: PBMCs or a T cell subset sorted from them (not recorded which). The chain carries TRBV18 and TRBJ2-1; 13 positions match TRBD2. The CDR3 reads CASSPGLAGDNEQFF. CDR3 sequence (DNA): TGTGCCAGCTCACCTGGACTAGCGGGGGACAATGAGCAGTTCTTC.